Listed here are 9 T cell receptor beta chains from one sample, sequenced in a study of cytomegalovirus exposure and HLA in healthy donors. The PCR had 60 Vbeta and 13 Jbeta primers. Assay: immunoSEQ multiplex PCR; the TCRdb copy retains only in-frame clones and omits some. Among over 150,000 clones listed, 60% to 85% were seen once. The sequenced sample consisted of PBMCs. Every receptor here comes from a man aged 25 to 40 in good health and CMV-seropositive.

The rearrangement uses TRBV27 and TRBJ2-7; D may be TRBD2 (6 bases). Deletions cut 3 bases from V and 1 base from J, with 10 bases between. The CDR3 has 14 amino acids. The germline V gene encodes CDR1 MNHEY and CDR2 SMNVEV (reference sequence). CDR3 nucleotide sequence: TGTGCCAGCAGTTTTGGGGACTCTTCCTACGAGCAGTACTTC. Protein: CASSFGDSSYEQYF.

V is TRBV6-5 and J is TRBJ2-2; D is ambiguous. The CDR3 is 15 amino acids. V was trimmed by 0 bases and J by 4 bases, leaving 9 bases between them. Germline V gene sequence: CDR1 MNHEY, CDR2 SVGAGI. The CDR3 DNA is TGTGCCAGCAGTTACTCGCACGGTGCCACCGGGGAGCTGTTTTTT. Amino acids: CASSYSHGATGELFF.

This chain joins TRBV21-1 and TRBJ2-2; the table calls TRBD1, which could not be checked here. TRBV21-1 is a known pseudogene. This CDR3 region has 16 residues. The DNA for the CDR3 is TGTGCCAGCAGCAAACCGGGACACTTGAACACCGGGGAGCTGTTTTTT. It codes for CASSKPGHLNTGELFF.

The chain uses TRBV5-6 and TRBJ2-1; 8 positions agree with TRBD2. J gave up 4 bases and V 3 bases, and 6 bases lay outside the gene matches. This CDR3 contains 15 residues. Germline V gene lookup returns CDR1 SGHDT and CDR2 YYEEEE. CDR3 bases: TGTGCCAGCAGCTCCCGGGGGGGCCCATACAATGAGCAGTTCTTC. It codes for CASSSRGGPYNEQFF.

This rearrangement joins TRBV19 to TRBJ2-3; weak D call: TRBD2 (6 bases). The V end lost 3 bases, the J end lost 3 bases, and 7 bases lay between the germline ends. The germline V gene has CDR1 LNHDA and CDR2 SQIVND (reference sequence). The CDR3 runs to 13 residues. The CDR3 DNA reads TGTGCCAGTAGTATTGCGGGGACAGATACGCAGTATTTT. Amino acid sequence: CASSIAGTDTQYF.

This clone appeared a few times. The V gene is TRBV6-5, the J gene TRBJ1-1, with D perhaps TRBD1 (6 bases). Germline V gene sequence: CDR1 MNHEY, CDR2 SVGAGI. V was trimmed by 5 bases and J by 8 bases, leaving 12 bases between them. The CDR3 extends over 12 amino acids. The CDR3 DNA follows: TGTGCCAGCAGTGCAAACAGGGAGGAAGCTTTCTTT. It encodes CASSANREEAFF.

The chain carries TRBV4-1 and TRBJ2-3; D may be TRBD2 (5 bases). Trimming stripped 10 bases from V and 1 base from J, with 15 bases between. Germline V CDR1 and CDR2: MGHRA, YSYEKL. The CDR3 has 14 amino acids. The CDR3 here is CATRGSDGTDTQYF. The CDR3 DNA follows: TGCGCCACCCGGGGTAGCGACGGCACAGATACGCAGTATTTT.

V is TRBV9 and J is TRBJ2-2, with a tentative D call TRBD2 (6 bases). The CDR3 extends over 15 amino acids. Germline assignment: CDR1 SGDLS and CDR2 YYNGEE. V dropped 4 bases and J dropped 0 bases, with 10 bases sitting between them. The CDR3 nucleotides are TGTGCCAGCAGCAAGGACTACTCGAACACCGGGGAGCTGTTTTTT. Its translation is CASSKDYSNTGELFF.

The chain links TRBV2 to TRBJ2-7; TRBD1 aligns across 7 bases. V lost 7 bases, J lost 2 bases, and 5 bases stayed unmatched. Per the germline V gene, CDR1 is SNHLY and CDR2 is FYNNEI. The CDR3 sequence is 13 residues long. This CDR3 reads CASTLGTAYEQYF. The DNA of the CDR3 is TGTGCCAGCACTCTCGGGACAGCCTACGAGCAGTACTTC.